This TCR beta chain was recovered during a study of shared clonotypes between healthy human individuals. Study observations and caveats: Naive subsets generally had larger estimated richness than memory subsets.

The CDR3 totals 15 residues. Germline loops: CDR1 MNHNS, CDR2 SASEGT. Trimming took 7 bases from V and 1 from J, leaving 16 bases between them. In regard to this clone: What it binds is unknown.

Each replicate PCR on the sorted subsets used around 200 ng DNA (about 30,000 T cell genomes). Using immunoSEQ multiplex PCR, the repertoire was profiled, and TCRdb retains in-frame clones only, with some absent. The table shows roughly 2.6 million clones, with 85% to 95% occurring only once. The chain employs TRBV6-1 and TRBJ1-1; D might be TRBD1 (5 bases). Sequenced sample: naive CD4+ T cells sorted from blood. Documented subset: CD45RA+ positively selected. This clonotype originated in a man between 18 and 35 years old in good health. The CDR3 sequence: CASTLRGVGNTEAFF. The CDR3 DNA is TGTGCCAGCACCCTCAGAGGGGTGGGGAACACTGAAGCTTTCTTT.